A selection of T cell receptor beta chains follows, all from one sample in a study of blood T cell repertoires in COVID-19. Data came from immunoSEQ multiplex PCR; TCRdb stores just in-frame clones and leaves some out. The data show a few hundred thousand clones, 89% seen once. Sequenced input: peripheral blood. The receptors derive from a man in his forties with acute or convalescent COVID-19. The CDR3 runs from the conserved cysteine through the conserved F or W. The D gene is left open where the match is weak. Not all rows give a size; the values are once, few, many and, for expanded clones, a class.

V gene,clone size,D gene,J gene,CDR3 protein,CDR3 DNA
TRBV25-1,NA,NA,TRBJ2-3,CASSDRLANLDTQYF,TGTGCCAGCAGTGACCGACTGGCTAATCTCGATACGCAGTATTTT
TRBV12-2,NA,NA,TRBJ1-5,CASRSDQPQHF,TGTGCAAGTCGCTCTGATCAGCCCCAGCATTTT
TRBV2,NA,NA,TRBJ1-6,CASTITAGLASNSPLHF,TGTGCCAGCACCATTACGGCCGGGTTGGCCTCAAATTCACCCCTCCACTTT
TRBV6-5,few,TRBD1,TRBJ2-4,CASSPGTGENIQYF,TGTGCCAGCAGTCCCGGGACAGGGGAAAACATTCAGTACTTC
TRBV5-3,few,NA,TRBJ1-4,CARSSSHSCGGNEKLFF,TGTGCCAGAAGCTCGTCTCATTCTTGCGGGGGGAATGAAAAACTGTTTTTT
TRBV7-2,NA,TRBD2,TRBJ2-3,CASSFRRGATDTQYF,TGTGCCAGCAGCTTCCGGCGGGGGGCTACAGATACGCAGTATTTT
TRBV9,NA,TRBD1,TRBJ1-2,CASSVGDRPWGYTF,TGTGCCAGCAGCGTAGGGGACAGGCCTTGGGGCTACACCTTC
TRBV11-3,NA,NA,TRBJ2-5,CASSVGVGGKETQYF,TGTGCCAGCAGCGTCGGCGTGGGGGGAAAAGAGACCCAGTACTTC
TRBV4-3,once,NA,TRBJ2-7,CASSQDLAGASYEQYF,TGCGCCAGCAGCCAAGATCTTGCGGGGGCAAGTTACGAGCAGTACTTC
TRBV28,once,NA,TRBJ1-3,CASSPNRGNTIYF,TGTGCCAGCAGCCCGAACAGGGGAAACACCATATATTTT
TRBV18,NA,TRBD1,TRBJ1-1,CASSPGTGGMGTEAFF,TGTGCCAGCTCACCAGGGACAGGGGGCATGGGCACTGAAGCTTTCTTT
TRBV5-6,NA,NA,TRBJ1-6,CASSPAQGRSPLHF,TGTGCCAGCAGCCCCGCCCAGGGGAGATCACCCCTCCACTTT
TRBV7-9,NA,TRBD1,TRBJ1-2,CASSLGTGDGGYTF,TGTGCCAGCAGCTTAGGGACAGGGGATGGTGGCTACACCTTC
TRBV6-6,NA,TRBD1,TRBJ2-7,CASSYRDRVNEQYF,TGTGCCAGCAGTTACCGGGACAGGGTTAACGAGCAGTACTTC
TRBV5-6,NA,TRBD1,TRBJ2-7,CASSILAGTGLHEQYF,TGTGCCAGCAGCATCCTCGCCGGGACAGGGCTCCACGAGCAGTACTTC
TRBV6-5,once,NA,TRBJ2-2,CASTGRARNTGELFF,TGTGCCAGCACAGGCAGGGCGAGGAACACCGGGGAGCTGTTTTTT
TRBV7-2,NA,NA,TRBJ1-5,CASSLVGQGLQPQHF,TGTGCCAGCAGCTTAGTCGGCCAGGGTCTTCAGCCCCAGCATTTT
TRBV5-1,NA,TRBD2,TRBJ2-3,CASSPWTSGRSGTDTQYF,TGCGCCAGCAGCCCCTGGACTAGCGGGAGATCTGGCACAGATACGCAGTATTTT
TRBV27,NA,TRBD1,TRBJ2-3,CASSPTGGAWADTQYF,TGTGCCAGCAGTCCAACAGGGGGCGCATGGGCAGATACGCAGTATTTT
TRBV10-1,NA,TRBD2,TRBJ2-3,CASSEAGGNTDTQYF,TGCGCCAGCAGTGAAGCGGGAGGCAACACAGATACGCAGTATTTT
TRBV6-1,few,NA,TRBJ2-3,CASSEAQTGADTQYF,TGTGCCAGCAGTGAAGCGCAGACGGGAGCGGATACGCAGTATTTT
TRBV13,once,NA,TRBJ2-6,CASILRGSGANVLTF,TGTGCCAGCATACTCAGGGGATCCGGGGCCAACGTCCTGACTTTC
TRBV6-1,once,TRBD1,TRBJ1-2,CASSDGRGRSGYTF,TGTGCCAGCAGTGATGGCAGGGGGCGAAGTGGCTACACCTTC
TRBV2,NA,NA,TRBJ2-2,CASSEGVLQDTGELFF,TGTGCCAGCAGTGAAGGAGTTCTACAGGACACCGGGGAGCTGTTTTTT
TRBV14,NA,NA,TRBJ1-2,CASSQGSSGPHGYTF,TGTGCCAGCAGCCAAGGGTCCTCAGGGCCCCATGGCTACACCTTC
TRBV14,NA,TRBD2,TRBJ2-7,CASSPGSGGRYEQYF,TGTGCCAGCAGCCCGGGCAGCGGGGGTAGGTACGAGCAGTACTTC
TRBV27,NA,TRBD1,TRBJ1-2,CASSGRDREFGFYGYTF,TGTGCCAGCAGTGGACGGGACAGGGAGTTTGGATTCTATGGCTACACCTTC
TRBV24-1,NA,TRBD1,TRBJ1-4,CATSEVGQGATEKLFF,TGTGCCACCAGTGAGGTGGGACAGGGGGCTACTGAAAAACTGTTTTTT
TRBV6-5,many,NA,TRBJ1-4,CASSNTGQRNEKLFF,TGTGCCAGCAGTAACACCGGACAGAGGAATGAAAAACTGTTTTTT
TRBV6-5,NA,NA,TRBJ2-3,CASSMGLKGTDTQYF,TGTGCCAGCAGCATGGGACTGAAGGGGACAGATACGCAGTATTTT
TRBV11-2,NA,NA,TRBJ1-1,CASRTIRGKAFF,TGTGCCAGCAGAACCATCAGGGGTAAAGCTTTCTTT
TRBV15,NA,TRBD2,TRBJ2-7,CATRSSGESYEQYF,TGTGCCACCAGAAGTAGCGGGGAGTCCTACGAGCAGTACTTC
TRBV9,NA,NA,TRBJ1-6,CASSRDRGFPNSPLHF,TGTGCCAGCAGCCGAGATCGGGGGTTTCCTAATTCACCCCTCCACTTT
TRBV2,once,NA,TRBJ2-1,CASSPGNEQFF,TGTGCCAGCAGTCCAGGAAATGAGCAGTTCTTC
TRBV2,NA,NA,TRBJ2-3,CASSERVPSTDTQYF,TGTGCCAGCAGTGAGAGGGTCCCGAGCACAGATACGCAGTATTTT
TRBV19,NA,TRBD2,TRBJ2-7,CASSIAPLAGVSGHEQYF,TGTGCCAGTAGTATAGCCCCACTAGCGGGAGTCTCCGGTCACGAGCAGTACTTC
TRBV4-2,NA,TRBD1,TRBJ2-1,CASSQQRGPSYNEQFF,TGTGCCAGCAGCCAACAGAGGGGGCCTAGCTACAATGAGCAGTTCTTC
TRBV7-7,NA,NA,TRBJ2-6,CASSLGETGANVLTF,TGTGCTAGCAGCCTTGGGGAGACTGGGGCCAACGTCCTGACTTTC